Shown below are 6 T cell receptor beta chains from a single sample sequenced in a study of cytomegalovirus exposure and HLA in healthy donors. In the PCR, 60 Vbeta and 13 Jbeta primers were used. The table came from immunoSEQ multiplex PCR; TCRdb's copy has only in-frame clones and leaves some out. The sample has about 100,000 clones, roughly four fifths seen once; the top ten hold over 15%. Sequenced material: PBMCs. Receptor source: a woman aged 55-69 years in good health and CMV-seropositive.

The DNA of the CDR3 is TGTGCCAGCAGTGAAATAGGGGCACCGAGCTCTGGGGCCAACGTCCTGACTTTC. Its protein product is CASSEIGAPSSGANVLTF. The rearrangement joins TRBV6-1 to TRBJ2-6; D might be TRBD1 (5 bases). V lost 2 bases, J lost 0 bases, and 14 bases lay in between. The CDR3 length is 18 residues. The germline V gene has CDR1 MNHNS and CDR2 SASEGT.

The chain employs TRBV18 and TRBJ2-2; D is unclear. This CDR3 comprises 15 residues. Per germline, CDR1 KGHSH and CDR2 LQKENI. Trimming removed 4 bases at V and 0 bases at J, with 9 bases between. CDR3 bases: TGTGCCAGCTCACTGAGCGTCGCGAACACCGGGGAGCTGTTTTTT. Amino acids: CASSLSVANTGELFF.

The chain combines TRBV2 with TRBJ1-6, with unresolved D. Looked up from germline, CDR1 is SNHLY and CDR2 is FYNNEI. The CDR3 covers 13 residues. The V end lost 11 bases, the J end lost 0 bases, and 8 bases lay between the germline ends. The CDR3 sequence is CAVRSSYNSPLHF. The DNA for the CDR3 is TGTGCCGTAAGGAGCTCCTATAATTCACCCCTCCACTTT.

This sequence joins TRBV12-5 and TRBJ2-5; 10 bases align to TRBD1. The CDR3 contains 16 residues. Germline trimming cut 3 bases from V and 5 bases from J; bases unmatched to any gene: 9. The germline V gene has CDR1 LGHNT and CDR2 FRNRAP. The CDR3 reads CASGFGGDRGQETQYF. The CDR3 DNA is TGTGCTAGTGGTTTTGGGGGTGACAGGGGGCAGGAGACCCAGTACTTC.

The V call is TRBV27, the J call TRBJ2-1; 13 bases agree with TRBD2. The germline gives CDR1 MNHEY, CDR2 SMNVEV (reference sequence). The CDR3 runs 17 residues. V trimming: 5 bases; J trimming: 1 base; junction bases outside the gene matches: 5. This chain's CDR3 is CASSPTSGGSSYNEQFF. In DNA, the CDR3 is TGTGCCAGCAGTCCGACTAGCGGGGGGAGTTCCTACAATGAGCAGTTCTTC.

This CDR3 is CASSPPRVTETQYF. For the CDR3, the DNA is TGTGCCAGCTCACCACCGCGCGTTACCGAGACCCAGTACTTC. The chain joins TRBV18 to TRBJ2-5; no clear D. The ends were cut back, 0 bases at V and 5 bases at J, with 10 bases in the middle. In germline, CDR1 is KGHSH, CDR2 LQKENI. The CDR3 runs 14 residues.